Here is one TCR beta chain with its context. Its cognate antigen is unknown. These data belong to a study of response to subunit inactivated influenza vaccine. Points from the study as a whole: Each seasonal influenza vaccination recruits few new T cells, the authors suggested.

A single record per CDR3 protein comes from TCRdb applying MiXCR to the RT-PCR reads. The repertoire holds about 780,000 distinct CDR3 sequences, with approximately 17% as singletons. The receptor was derived from a man aged 45 to 65 who received an inactivated influenza vaccine. The source was PBMCs from blood, collected less than 6 days after vaccination.

The CDR3 sequence: CASSLYTGVQETQYF. The CDR3 nucleotides read TGCGCCAGCAGCTTATATACAGGCGTTCAAGAGACCCAGTACTTC. The chain joins TRBV5-1 to TRBJ2-5; tentative D call: TRBD1 (5 bases). V lost 2 bases to trimming and J lost 2 bases, with 13 bases between them. Germline CDR1 is SGHRS and CDR2 is YFSETQ. The CDR3 is made up of 15 amino acids.